The 27 T cell receptor beta chains in this list originate from one sample, sequenced in a study of technical replicates of blood from four donors. The assay was immunoSEQ multiplex PCR, and TCRdb's table has in-frame clones only and misses some. This table has approximately 78,000 clones, roughly 92% appearing once. Sequencing was carried out using T cells isolated from PBMCs. Receptor source: a human donor in good health.

V usage is TRBV28 and J usage is TRBJ2-4; maybe TRBD1 (5 bases). Germline CDR1 MDHEN, CDR2 SYDVKM. The CDR3 runs 13 residues. V was clipped by 3 bases and J by 3 bases, with 6 bases between them. The chain's CDR3 is CASSFQGKNIQYF. The CDR3 DNA reads TGTGCCAGCAGTTTCCAGGGCAAAAACATTCAGTACTTC.

This clone occurred once. This sequence joins TRBV18 and TRBJ2-6; 11 nucleotides match TRBD2. Germline V gene lookup returns CDR1 KGHSH and CDR2 LQKENI. With V trimmed by 4 bases and J by 3 bases, 5 bases remained unmatched. This CDR3 is built from 17 residues. The CDR3 DNA sequence: TGTGCCAGCTCACAAGGACTAGCGGGCGGTGGGGCCAACGTCCTGACTTTC. Its translation is CASSQGLAGGGANVLTF. Filled out from reference TRBV18 and TRBJ2-6, the complete variable domain reads NAGVMQNPRHLVRRRGQEARLRCSPMKGHSHVYWYRQLPEEGLKFMVYLQKENIIDESGMPKERFSAEFPKEGPSILRIQQVVRGDSAAYFCASSQGLAGGGANVLTFGAGSRLTVL.

The sample holds one count of this clone. The chain employs TRBV4-1 and TRBJ2-1; 14 nucleotides align to TRBD2. The junction had 2 bases not matched to a gene; V was cut back by 2 bases and J by 2 bases. The CDR3 is 17 amino acids. CDR1 and CDR2 (germline): MGHRA, YSYEKL. The CDR3 loop reads CASSQPTSGRAYNEQFF. The CDR3 nucleotides read TGCGCCAGCAGCCAACCGACTAGCGGGAGGGCCTACAATGAGCAGTTCTTC.

This chain uses TRBV5-8 with TRBJ2-1; possible D gene TRBD2, 5 bases. The germline V and J ends were trimmed by 6 bases and 4 bases, with 17 bases remaining between them. This CDR3 has 15 amino acids. CDR1 SGHTS and CDR2 YDEGEE come from the germline V gene. This CDR3 is CASNQRSGYYNEQFF. The CDR3 DNA is TGTGCCAGCAACCAGAGGAGCGGATATTACAATGAGCAGTTCTTC.

The chain carries TRBV4-3 and TRBJ2-3; a weak D match, TRBD2 (5 bases). The CDR3 extends over 13 amino acids. The germline CDR1 and CDR2 sequences are LGHNA and YSLEER. V lost 5 bases, J lost 2 bases, and 8 bases lay in between. The CDR3 protein is CASSADFTDTQYF. The CDR3 DNA reads TGCGCCAGCAGCGCGGACTTCACAGATACGCAGTATTTT.

The genes are TRBV6-7 and TRBJ2-7; the D gene is possibly TRBD2 (6 bases). TRBV6-7 is classed as an ORF, of uncertain function. The CDR3 consists of 13 residues. V was clipped by 6 bases and J by 4 bases, with 13 bases between them. The CDR3 region is CASRGLGQYEQYF. In DNA form, the CDR3 reads TGTGCCAGCAGGGGACTCGGGCAGTACGAGCAGTACTTC.

V usage is TRBV11-2 and J usage is TRBJ2-7; 9 nucleotides align to TRBD2. Germline CDR1 SGHAT, CDR2 FQNNGV. The CDR3 loop spans 14 amino acids. J gave up 0 bases and V 6 bases, and 3 bases lay outside the gene matches. CDR3 protein: CASRVAGVSYEQYF. In DNA form, the CDR3 reads TGTGCCAGCAGAGTAGCGGGAGTCTCCTACGAGCAGTACTTC. The full variable domain, rest sourced from reference TRBV11-2 and TRBJ2-7, is EAGVAQSPRYKIIEKRQSVAFWCNPISGHATLYWYQQILGQGPKLLIQFQNNGVVDDSQLPKDRFSAERLKGVDSTLKIQPAKLEDSAVYLCASRVAGVSYEQYFGPGTRLTVT.

CDR3 nucleotides: TGTGCCAGCAGCTGGGGACAGAGCAATCAGCCCCAGCATTTT. This codes for CASSWGQSNQPQHF. The chain is built from TRBV5-6 and TRBJ1-5; 7 bases map to TRBD1. The junction had 1 base not matched to a gene; V was cut back by 3 bases and J by 1 base. Germline V lookup: CDR1 SGHDT, CDR2 YYEEEE. CDR3 length: 14 residues.

The chain employs TRBV30 and TRBJ2-7, with TRBD2 matching 11 bases. The J segment lost 2 bases and the V segment lost 0 bases, leaving 9 bases of the junction unmatched. Germline CDR1 GTSNPN, CDR2 SVGIG (reference sequence). This CDR3 region has 17 residues. Written as DNA, the CDR3 is TGTGCCTGGAGTGTTTTTAGGACTAGCGGGTTTACCTACGAGCAGTACTTC. Its protein is CAWSVFRTSGFTYEQYF.

J is TRBJ1-2 and V is TRBV14; possibly TRBD1 for D (5 bases). There are 14 residues in the CDR3. CDR1 is SGHDN and CDR2 is FVKESK in the germline V gene. Trimming removed 6 bases at V and 5 bases at J, with 16 bases between. The DNA of the CDR3 is TGTGCCAGCAGGATGACAGCGGGCCCTTATGGCTACACCTTC. Protein: CASRMTAGPYGYTF.

The V gene is TRBV10-3, the J gene TRBJ2-5; D possibly corresponds to TRBD2 (5 bases). Trimming took 0 bases from V and 3 from J, leaving 8 bases between them. Germline CDR1 is ENHRY and CDR2 is SYGVKD. The CDR3 loop spans 14 amino acids. Here the CDR3 reads CAISESRAKETQYF. The DNA of the CDR3 is TGTGCCATCAGTGAGTCGAGGGCCAAAGAGACCCAGTACTTC.

The rearrangement links TRBV5-1 to TRBJ2-1; 9 positions agree with TRBD1. V lost 2 bases, J lost 5 bases, and 8 bases stayed unmatched. CDR3 length: 16 residues. The germline V gene has CDR1 SGHRS and CDR2 YFSETQ. CDR3: CASSFPTGGENNEQFF. The DNA of the CDR3 is TGCGCCAGCAGCTTCCCGACAGGGGGGGAAAACAATGAGCAGTTCTTC.

The V gene is TRBV5-6, the J gene TRBJ2-3; 7 nucleotides align to TRBD2. This CDR3 contains 16 residues. Unmatched junction bases numbered 7, after V lost 1 base and J lost 2 bases. Germline-derived CDR1 and CDR2 are SGHDT and YYEEEE. CDR3 sequence: CASSLYASGITDTQYF. DNA for the CDR3: TGTGCCAGCAGCTTGTACGCTAGCGGAATCACAGATACGCAGTATTTT. The whole variable domain, filled in from reference TRBV5-6 and TRBJ2-3, reads DAGVTQSPTHLIKTRGQQVTLRCSPKSGHDTVSWYQQALGQGPQFIFQYYEEEERQRGNFPDRFSGHQFPNYSSELNVNALLLGDSALYLCASSLYASGITDTQYFGPGTRLTVL.

The chain has TRBV5-1 and TRBJ1-1; maybe TRBD1 (6 bases). This CDR3 is built from 14 residues. The germline CDR1 and CDR2 sequences are SGHRS and YFSETQ. V was clipped by 4 bases and J by 1 base, with 11 bases between them. The CDR3 region has the DNA TGCGCCAGCAGCCAGACAGGAGCGAACACTGAAGCTTTCTTT. This translates into CASSQTGANTEAFF.

The J gene is TRBJ2-5, the V gene TRBV9, with 7 bases that match TRBD2. V lost 2 bases and J lost 5; bases outside the gene matches: 3. Germline V gives CDR1 SGDLS, CDR2 YYNGEE. This CDR3 is built from 13 residues. For the CDR3, the DNA is TGTGCCAGCAGCGTTCGCGGGAGTGAGACCCAGTACTTC. Translation: CASSVRGSETQYF.

This chain connects TRBV2 to TRBJ1-1, with D uncertain. Between the trimmed V and J ends, which lost 3 bases and 1 base, there was a span of 9 bases. The CDR3 is made up of 14 amino acids. Germline V gene lookup returns CDR1 SNHLY and CDR2 FYNNEI. As DNA, the CDR3 is TGTGCCAGCAGTGACCCGGGATCGAACACTGAAGCTTTCTTT. Its protein is CASSDPGSNTEAFF.

This clone was detected once. This chain links TRBV2 with TRBJ2-7; D call uncertain. Trimming removed 3 bases at V and 3 bases at J, with 12 bases between. The CDR3 has 14 amino acids. CDR1 and CDR2 (germline): SNHLY, FYNNEI. CDR3 protein: CASSESQNLYEQYF. The CDR3 coding sequence is TGTGCCAGCAGTGAGTCACAGAACCTCTACGAGCAGTACTTC.

The count of this clone is one. This chain uses TRBV9 with TRBJ2-3, with TRBD2 identical over 7 bases. V shed 0 bases, J shed 0 bases, and the junction held 4 bases outside the gene matches. Germline CDR1 and CDR2: SGDLS and YYNGEE. The CDR3 loop spans 16 amino acids. The CDR3 DNA sequence: TGTGCCAGCAGCGTAGCCAGCGGGGCTAGCACAGATACGCAGTATTTT. Residues: CASSVASGASTDTQYF.

This chain joins TRBV28 and TRBJ2-5; 9 bases are a match to TRBD1. V shed 10 bases and J 4 bases; nucleotides not matched to a gene: 10. Germline CDR1 reads MDHEN; CDR2 reads SYDVKM. This CDR3 contains 14 residues. CDR3: CATSRDRERETQYF. The DNA for the CDR3 is TGTGCCACATCCCGGGACAGGGAGAGAGAGACCCAGTACTTC.

The V and J genes are TRBV19 and TRBJ2-7; 11 bases match TRBD2. The V gene end was trimmed by 1 base and the J gene end by 2 bases; junction bases not matched to a gene: 1. This CDR3 has 15 residues. Germline CDR1 and CDR2: LNHDA and SQIVND (reference sequence). CDR3 nucleotide sequence: TGTGCCAGTAGTATAGGACTAGCGGGGCCCTACGAGCAGTACTTC. This codes for CASSIGLAGPYEQYF.

This clone was seen once. V is TRBV29-1 and J is TRBJ2-3, with a tentative D call TRBD1 (5 bases). Trimming cost V 4 bases and J 2 bases, with 10 bases left between them. The germline V gene has CDR1 SQVTM and CDR2 ANQGSEA. The length of the CDR3 is 13 residues. CDR3: CSVGGRTTDTQYF. The CDR3 region has the DNA TGCAGCGTTGGGGGCAGAACCACAGATACGCAGTATTTT.

This rearrangement joins TRBV18 to TRBJ1-1, with D possibly being TRBD1 (6 bases). This CDR3 region has 15 residues. Trimming stripped 0 bases from V and 0 bases from J, with 8 bases between. Germline V lookup: CDR1 KGHSH, CDR2 LQKENI. This CDR3 reads CASSPPGALNTEAFF. Written as DNA, the CDR3 is TGTGCCAGCTCACCACCGGGGGCTCTGAACACTGAAGCTTTCTTT.

This clone has a handful of counts. V is TRBV7-9 and J is TRBJ1-3; 8 bases are shared with TRBD1. The germline V gene encodes CDR1 SEHNR and CDR2 FQNEAQ (reference sequence). The CDR3 length is 15 residues. With V trimmed by 2 bases and J by 8 bases, 8 bases remained unmatched. CDR3 amino acids: CASSLMSGGEDTIYF. The CDR3 region has the DNA TGTGCCAGCAGCTTAATGTCAGGGGGCGAAGACACCATATATTTT.

The rearrangement uses TRBV10-3 and TRBJ2-3; TRBD1 matches 9 bases. This CDR3 has 15 residues. Trimming removed 5 bases from V and 7 bases from J; junction bases left unmatched: 10. In germline, CDR1 is ENHRY, CDR2 SYGVKD. CDR3 DNA: TGTGCCATCAGTCGAGACGGGACAGGGCAAAATACGCAGTATTTT. Translated, it gives CAISRDGTGQNTQYF.

The genes are TRBV13 and TRBJ2-5; 9 bases map to TRBD2. The J call may be faulty, since TRBJ2-7 better matches the DNA end. The CDR3 contains 14 residues. CDR1 is PRHDT and CDR2 is FYEKMQ in the germline V gene (reference sequence). The CDR3 coding sequence is TGTGCCAGCAGCAATGGACTAGCGCGATACGAGCAGTACTTC. It translates to CASSNGLARYEQYF.

CDR3 in amino acids: CASSMAHLDGYTF. The DNA of the CDR3 is TGTGCCAGTAGTATGGCGCACCTAGATGGCTACACCTTC. This chain links TRBV19 with TRBJ1-2; no clear D. This CDR3 region has 13 residues. Looked up from germline, CDR1 is LNHDA and CDR2 is SQIVND (reference sequence). V was trimmed by 3 bases and J by 6 bases, leaving 11 bases between them.

CDR3 amino acids: CASSSYGVNTEAFF. CDR3 DNA sequence: TGTGCCAGCAGCTCGTACGGGGTGAACACTGAAGCTTTCTTT. The chain employs TRBV7-3 and TRBJ1-1; D ambiguous. The CDR3 covers 14 residues. Germline V gene data show CDR1 as SGHTA and CDR2 as FQGTGA. Trimming removed 4 bases at V and 0 bases at J, with 9 bases between.